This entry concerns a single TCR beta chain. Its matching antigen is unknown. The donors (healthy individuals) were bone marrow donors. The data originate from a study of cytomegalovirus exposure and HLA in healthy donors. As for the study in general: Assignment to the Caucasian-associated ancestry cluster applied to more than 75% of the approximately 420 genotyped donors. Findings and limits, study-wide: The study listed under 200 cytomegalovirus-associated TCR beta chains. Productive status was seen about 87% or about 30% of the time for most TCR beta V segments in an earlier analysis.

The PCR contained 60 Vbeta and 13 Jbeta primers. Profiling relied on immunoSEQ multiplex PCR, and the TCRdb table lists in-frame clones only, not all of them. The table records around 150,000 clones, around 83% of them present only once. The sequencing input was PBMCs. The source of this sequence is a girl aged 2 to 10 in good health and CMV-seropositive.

The CDR3 nucleotides read TGTGCCAGCAGTGAGGAGTACGAGCAGTACTTC. This translates into CASSEEYEQYF. The chain uses TRBV2 and TRBJ2-7, with D unresolved. The V end was cut by 3 bases, the J end by 4 bases, with 4 bases between. Germline V lookup: CDR1 SNHLY, CDR2 FYNNEI. This CDR3 comprises 11 residues.